These 4 T cell receptor beta chains were all obtained from the same sample, sequenced in a study of T cells in Graves' hyperthyroidism and ophthalmopathy. The CDR3 regions of TCR beta were amplified from RNA transcripts. HTBI primers were used for first-round RT-PCR of the TCR CDR3. Each CDR3 protein gets one entry after TCRdb re-called the multiplex PCR reads with MiXCR. The sample yields around 370,000 distinct CDR3 sequences, roughly 20% seen once. The sequenced sample consisted of blood. Receptors originate from a man between 18 and 29 years old with Graves' ophthalmopathy.

In its sample, this clonotype was seen many times. The rearrangement uses TRBV27 and TRBJ2-7; 12 nucleotides agree with TRBD1. This CDR3 is built from 14 residues. V dropped 4 bases and J dropped 5; count of bases not matched to a gene: 3. CDR1 is MNHEY and CDR2 is SMNVEV in the germline V gene (reference sequence). This chain's CDR3 is CASSSGTGGHEQYF. In nucleotides, the CDR3 is TGTGCCAGCAGTTCGGGGACAGGGGGCCACGAGCAGTACTTC.

This clonotype was found a few times. The J gene is TRBJ2-5, the V gene TRBV5-1; D gene ambiguous. Germline CDR1 SGHRS, CDR2 YFSETQ. V lost 2 bases to trimming and J lost 4 bases, with 9 bases between them. This CDR3 region has 13 residues. CDR3 nucleotides: TGCGCCAGCAGCTTCCGAGTTGCAGAGACCCAGTACTTC. It specifies CASSFRVAETQYF.

The table lists this clonotype with many counts. The V and J genes are TRBV10-3 and TRBJ2-7, with 10 bases that match TRBD1. After removal of 5 bases from V and 2 bases from J, the junction contained 6 bases not matched to a gene. Germline V gene lookup returns CDR1 ENHRY and CDR2 SYGVKD. The CDR3 consists of 15 residues. This chain's CDR3 is CAISPGQGTTYEQYF. CDR3 nucleotide sequence: TGTGCCATCAGTCCGGGACAGGGGACAACCTACGAGCAGTACTTC.

This clonotype was seen repeatedly, ten times or more. V gene TRBV24-1 combines with J gene TRBJ2-7; D is possibly TRBD1 (7 bases). The germline V gene encodes CDR1 KGHDR and CDR2 SFDVKD. The CDR3 consists of 14 residues. Trimming stripped 4 bases from V and 2 bases from J, with 11 bases between. CDR3 sequence (DNA): TGTGCCACCAGTGAGGGGGGACAGCCCTACGAGCAGTACTTC. Protein sequence: CATSEGGQPYEQYF.